This TCR beta chain originates from a study of T cell repertoires in cytomegalovirus infection (dated by TCRdb to the late 2010s). For the study in its entirety: Donor HLA type was relevant to the analysis, as public TCR beta signatures indicated carriage of CMV infection together with the matching HLA type. What the authors observed across the whole study: Cumulative frequency of public TCR beta family members discriminated carriers of CMV infection plus the relevant HLA type in this cohort and an independent approximately 400-donor cohort. The ex vivo response was dominated by HLA-C-restricted CMV-specific TCR beta clonotypes, which also provided the single most frequent clonotype in two of eight donors.

Sequencing used an Illumina HiSeq 1500. TCRdb passed the public sequencing reads through fastp at Q25 and MiXCR, retaining productive beta sequences. Rows merge per CDR3 protein into single entries with the most common DNA and genes. Counted in this sample were about 680,000 distinct CDR3 sequences; roughly 26% of them appeared once. Less than 9.5% of the sample belongs to the ten largest clones. With regard to this clonotype: Its binding antigen is unknown. Within one base of it there is no much larger clone, and no base qualities were kept.

CDR1 and CDR2, per the germline V gene, are SGDLS and YYNGEE. The CDR3 runs 15 amino acids, cysteine and phenylalanine included. Just CDR3 DNA is preserved here, 45 bases in frame from base 1. Deletion took 1 base off V and 7 bases off J, with a span of 12 bases between the germline ends. The TCR comes from a human donor in good health (CMV status not recorded). Some clones in this sample may be carry-over from other donors' samples. Here the chain combines TRBV9 and TRBJ1-6; the D gene remains uncertain. The sequenced sample consisted of CD8+ T cells from PBMCs. CDR3 sequence: CASSVYEGANSPLHF. The nucleotide sequence reads as follows: TGTGCCAGCAGCGTATACGAGGGAGCCAATTCACCCCTCCACTTT.